This TCR beta chain derives from a study of cytomegalovirus exposure and HLA in healthy donors. Study-level background: The same platform was used for the 100 to 150 validation repertoires and the roughly 730 first-cohort repertoires, a later analysis reported.

Regarding this clone: Its cognate antigen is unknown.

Study-level results: The study labeled 150 or so TCR beta chains cytomegalovirus-associated. Per published reports, the classifier diagnosed cytomegalovirus status with high specificity and sensitivity.

Produced via immunoSEQ multiplex PCR; TCRdb's table is partial and in-frame only. The profile shows a few hundred thousand clones, 80% to 90% of them singletons. Germline V gene sequence: CDR1 SGHKS, CDR2 YYEKEE (reference sequence). The CDR3 runs 15 residues. Unmatched junction bases numbered 4, after V lost 6 bases and J lost 0 bases. The V gene is TRBV5-5, the J gene TRBJ2-4, with 9 bases that match TRBD2. Source material: PBMCs. The clonotype was recovered from a young woman in good health and CMV-seronegative. Here the CDR3 DNA reads TGTGCCAGCACCCGCGGGGGGGTAGCCAAAAACATTCAGTACTTC. Protein product: CASTRGGVAKNIQYF.